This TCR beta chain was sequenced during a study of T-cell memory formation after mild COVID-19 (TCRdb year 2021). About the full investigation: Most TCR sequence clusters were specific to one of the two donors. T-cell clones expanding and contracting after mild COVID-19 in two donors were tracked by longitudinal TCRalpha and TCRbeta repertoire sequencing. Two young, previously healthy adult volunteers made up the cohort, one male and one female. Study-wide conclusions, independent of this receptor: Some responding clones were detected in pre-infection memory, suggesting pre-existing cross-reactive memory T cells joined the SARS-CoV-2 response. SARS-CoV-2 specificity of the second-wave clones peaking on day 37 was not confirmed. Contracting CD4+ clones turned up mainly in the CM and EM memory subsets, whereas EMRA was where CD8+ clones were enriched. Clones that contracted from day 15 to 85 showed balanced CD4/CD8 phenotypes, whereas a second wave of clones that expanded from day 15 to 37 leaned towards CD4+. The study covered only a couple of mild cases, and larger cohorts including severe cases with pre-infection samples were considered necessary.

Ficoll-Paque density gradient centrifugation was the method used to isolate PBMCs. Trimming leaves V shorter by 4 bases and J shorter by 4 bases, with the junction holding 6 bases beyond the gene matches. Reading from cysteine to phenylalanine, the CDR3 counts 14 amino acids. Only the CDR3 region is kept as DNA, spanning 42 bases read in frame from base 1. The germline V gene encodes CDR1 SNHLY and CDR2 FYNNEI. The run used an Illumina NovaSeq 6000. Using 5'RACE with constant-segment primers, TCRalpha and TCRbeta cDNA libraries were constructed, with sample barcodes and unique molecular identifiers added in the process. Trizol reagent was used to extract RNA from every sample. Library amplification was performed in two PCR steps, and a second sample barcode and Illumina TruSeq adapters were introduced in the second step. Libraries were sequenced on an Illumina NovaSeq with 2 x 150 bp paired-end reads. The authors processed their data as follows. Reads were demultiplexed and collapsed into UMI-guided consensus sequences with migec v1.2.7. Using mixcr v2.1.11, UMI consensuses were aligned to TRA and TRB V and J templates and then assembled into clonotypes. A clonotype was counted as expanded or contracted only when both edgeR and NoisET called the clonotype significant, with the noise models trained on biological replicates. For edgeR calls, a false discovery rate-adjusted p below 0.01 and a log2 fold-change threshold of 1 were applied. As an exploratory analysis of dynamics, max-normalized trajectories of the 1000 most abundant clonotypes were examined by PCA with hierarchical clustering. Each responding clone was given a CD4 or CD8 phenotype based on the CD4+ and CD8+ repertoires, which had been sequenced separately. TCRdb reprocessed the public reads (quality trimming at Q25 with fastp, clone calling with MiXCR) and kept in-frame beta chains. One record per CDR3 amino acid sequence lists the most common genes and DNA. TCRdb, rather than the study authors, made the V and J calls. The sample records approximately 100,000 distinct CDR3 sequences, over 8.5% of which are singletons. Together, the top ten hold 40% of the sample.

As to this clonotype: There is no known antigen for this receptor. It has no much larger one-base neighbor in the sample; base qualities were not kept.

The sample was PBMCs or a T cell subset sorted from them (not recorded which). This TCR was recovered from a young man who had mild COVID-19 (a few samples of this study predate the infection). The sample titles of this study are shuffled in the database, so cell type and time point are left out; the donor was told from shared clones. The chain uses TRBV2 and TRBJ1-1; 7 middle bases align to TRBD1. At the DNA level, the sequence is TGTGCCAGCAGTGTTGATCAGGGGGGCACTGAAGCTTTCTTT. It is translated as CASSVDQGGTEAFF.